This TCR beta chain was sequenced in a study of CD8 T cells in ankylosing spondylitis. Study conclusions and caveats: A TCR beta motif of eight or nine highly homologous variants seemed to mark ankylosing spondylitis blood.

This clonotype occurred many times. Antigen specificity is unknown. The CDR3 spans 11 residues. Per germline, CDR1 SQVTM and CDR2 ANQGSEA. The V gene lost 4 bases and the J gene lost 2 bases, with 5 bases spanning the gap. MiXCR was run by TCRdb on the 5' RACE reads, yielding one entry per CDR3 protein. This sample carries some 240,000 distinct CDR3 sequences, about 7% of them seen once, and the ten largest clones take 11% to 15%. Sample: blood, either unsorted or a sorted T cell fraction (not recorded which). This sequence originates from a male donor with ankylosing spondylitis. This sequence joins TRBV29-1 and TRBJ2-5, with unresolved D. The CDR3 DNA is TGCAGCGTTGCCGGGCAAGAGACCCAGTACTTC. It translates to CSVAGQETQYF. Full variable domain (outside the CDR3, taken from reference TRBV29-1 and TRBJ2-5): SAVISQKPSRDICQRGTSLTIQCQVDSQVTMMFWYRQQPGQSLTLIATANQGSEATYESGFVIDKFPISRPNLTFSTLTVSNMSPEDSSIYLCSVAGQETQYFGPGTRLLVL.